This passage covers 15 T cell receptor beta chains from one sample sequenced in a study of T cells in women clearing cervical HPV infection. Using immunoSEQ multiplex PCR, the repertoire was profiled, and TCRdb retains in-frame clones only, with some absent. In all, the sample yields 45,000 to 55,000 clones. The sample was blood buffy coat. The receptors stem from a woman aged 18-70 years with a cervical HPV16 infection that either progressed to CIN3+ or cleared (not recorded which).

Details on this clone: The sequence runs out 3 residues before the end of the CDR3; the remainder is reconstructed from the germline J gene. The rearrangement uses TRBV20-1 and TRBJ2-5; D is possibly TRBD2 (6 bases). This CDR3 is 13 amino acids long. Trimming took 3 bases from V and 5 from J, leaving 13 bases between them. The germline CDR1 and CDR2 sequences are DFQATT and SNEGSKA (reference sequence). Here the CDR3 reads CSARRGGYETQYF. CDR3 DNA, as far as it was read: TGCAGTGCTAGGCGTGGGGGGTACGAGACC.

Regarding this clone: The read stops 3 residues short of the end of the CDR3; the missing end is completed from the germline J gene. This sequence joins TRBV5-1 and TRBJ2-2; 7 nucleotides agree with TRBD1. CDR1 is SGHRS, CDR2 YFSETQ, per germline. Germline trimming cut 0 bases from V and 7 bases from J; bases unmatched to any gene: 9. This CDR3 spans 16 amino acids. The CDR3 loop reads CASSLGQGAQVGELFF. CDR3 DNA (partial): TGCGCCAGCAGCTTGGGACAGGGCGCCCAAGTCGGGGAG.

With respect to this clone: The read terminates 3 residues before the CDR3 end, so the remaining end is supplied by the germline J gene. J is TRBJ2-7 and V is TRBV5-6, with D perhaps matching TRBD1 (6 bases). Trimming stripped 3 bases from V and 1 base from J, with 14 bases between. This CDR3 is 15 amino acids long. Germline V gene lookup returns CDR1 SGHDT and CDR2 YYEEEE. CDR3 sequence: CASSSLAQGSYEQYF. The sequenced CDR3 bases are TGTGCCAGCAGCTCATTAGCACAGGGTTCCTACGAG.

About this clone: The sequence runs out 3 residues before the end of the CDR3; the remainder is reconstructed from the germline J gene. V and J are TRBV19 and TRBJ2-1; 8 nucleotides match TRBD2. With V trimmed by 3 bases and J by 7 bases, 8 bases remained unmatched. The CDR3 length is 15 residues. From germline, CDR1 is LNHDA and CDR2 SQIVND (reference sequence). CDR3 region: CASSIMSGGRNEQFF. The DNA read from the CDR3 is TGTGCCAGTAGTATCATGTCGGGGGGGCGTAATGAG.

Details on this clone: Read sequence stops 3 residues before the CDR3 end, and the germline J gene provides the missing end. The V gene is TRBV7-9, the J gene TRBJ1-1; D may be TRBD1 (5 bases). V lost 3 bases and J lost 6, with 8 bases in between. The CDR3 length is 12 residues. Germline assignment: CDR1 SEHNR and CDR2 FQNEAQ (reference sequence). The CDR3 here is CASSFQGPEAFF. The sequenced part of the CDR3 DNA is TGTGCCAGCAGCTTTCAGGGTCCTGAA. Supplemented by reference TRBV7-9 and TRBJ1-1, the full variable domain reads DTGVSQNPRHKITKRGQNVTFRCDPISEHNRLYWYRQTLGQGPEFLTYFQNEAQLEKSRLLSDRFSAERPKGSFSTLEIQRTEQGDSAMYLCASSFQGPEAFFGQGTRLTVV.

In regard to this clone: The CDR3 is cut off 3 residues early in the read; its end comes from the germline J gene. V is TRBV7-2 and J is TRBJ2-5; no reliable D call. Trimming pared 5 bases from V and 0 bases from J, leaving 4 bases between. The germline V gene encodes CDR1 SGHTA and CDR2 FQGNSA. The CDR3 has 12 residues. The DNA read from the CDR3 is TGTGCCAGCAGCAGGTACCAAGAGACC. Protein sequence: CASSRYQET. Given in full, the CDR3 is CASSRYQETQYF.

Comments on this clone: The read is 3 residues too short to cover the CDR3 end, so that end is filled in from the germline J gene. The chain carries TRBV20-1 and TRBJ1-5; maybe TRBD1 (5 bases). Germline loops: CDR1 DFQATT, CDR2 SNEGSKA (reference sequence). Trimming cost V 2 bases and J 0 bases, with 8 bases left between them. The CDR3 is 14 amino acids. CDR3 in amino acids: CSARKGHSNQPQHF. The covered CDR3 bases are TGCAGTGCTAGAAAGGGGCATAGCAATCAGCCC.

Note on this clone: The CDR3 extends 3 residues past the end of the read, so its final part is completed from the germline J gene. The chain recombines TRBV9 with TRBJ1-6, with 7 bases that match TRBD1. This CDR3 has 14 residues. Looked up from germline, CDR1 is SGDLS and CDR2 is YYNGEE. The ends lost 2 bases at V and 7 bases at J; junction bases unmatched: 3. The DNA read from the CDR3 is TGTGCCAGCAGCGTGAAGGGGGCCAATTCACCC. This sequence encodes CASSVKGANSP. From start to end, the CDR3 is CASSVKGANSPLHF.

As concerns this clone: The CDR3 end is not reached by the read, which stops 3 residues before it; the germline J gene fills it in. The V call is TRBV6-2 or TRBV6-3, the J call TRBJ2-7; possibly TRBD1 for D (6 bases). Trimming took 6 bases from V and 0 from J, leaving 15 bases between them. Germline loops: CDR1 MNHEY, CDR2 SVGEGT. CDR3 length equals 15 residues. CDR3 loop: CASSQIGQFSYEQYF. The sequenced part of the CDR3 DNA is TGTGCCAGCAGCCAAATTGGACAGTTCTCCTACGAG.

Points on this clone: From the germline J gene comes the end of the CDR3, since the read stops 3 residues before it. The chain carries TRBV9 and TRBJ2-1; D possibly corresponds to TRBD1 (5 bases). CDR3 size: 15 residues. The V gene's germline CDR1 is SGDLS and CDR2 YYNGEE. Deletions cut 0 bases from V and 4 bases from J, with 11 bases between. The part of the CDR3 DNA that was read is TGTGCCAGCAGCGTAGCAGGGAATGCGTACAATGAG. Amino acids: CASSVAGNAYNE. The whole CDR3 protein reads CASSVAGNAYNEQFF.

As for this clone: The read ends 3 residues before the CDR3 terminus; that terminus is restored from the germline J gene. The J gene is TRBJ1-1, the V gene TRBV19; perhaps TRBD1 as D (6 bases). V was cut by 5 bases and J by 7 bases, with 11 bases left in between. The CDR3 loop spans 12 amino acids. Looked up from germline, CDR1 is LNHDA and CDR2 is SQIVND (reference sequence). CDR3: CASSGTQGEAFF. The part of the CDR3 DNA that was read is TGTGCCAGTAGTGGCACACAGGGTGAA.

Concerning this clone: The observed sequence ends 3 residues before the CDR3 terminus, with the missing tail filled in from the germline J gene. This chain connects TRBV2 to TRBJ2-5; TRBD2 matches at 8 bases. Germline-derived CDR1 and CDR2 are SNHLY and FYNNEI. The ends lost 5 bases at V and 4 bases at J; junction bases unmatched: 3. The CDR3 consists of 13 residues. CDR3 in amino acids: CASSSGRVETQYF. The covered CDR3 bases are TGTGCCAGCAGTAGCGGGAGAGTAGAGACC.

A word on this clone: The read finishes 3 residues shy of the CDR3 end, and the germline J gene is used to complete it. The rearrangement links TRBV12-3 or TRBV12-4 to TRBJ2-5, with TRBD2 identical over 8 bases. J lost 2 bases, V lost 5 bases, and 7 bases had no gene match. This CDR3 is built from 15 residues. The sequenced part of the CDR3 DNA is TGTGCCAGCAGTGGGACTAGGGAGGTACAAGAGACC. Translation: CASSGTREVQET. The complete CDR3 reads CASSGTREVQETQYF.

A note on this clone: Read coverage stops 3 residues before the CDR3 terminus; the germline J gene supplies the remainder. The chain employs TRBV20-1 and TRBJ2-7, with 7 positions matching TRBD1. Germline CDR1 and CDR2: DFQATT and SNEGSKA (reference sequence). The trim removed 6 bases at V and 1 base at J, leaving 6 bases unmatched. The CDR3 is 13 residues long. The sequenced part of the CDR3 DNA is TGCAGTGCAGTCGACAGGGAATCCTACGAG. Translated: CSAVDRESYE. The CDR3 as a whole reads CSAVDRESYEQYF.

As concerns this clone: The read gets to within 3 residues of the CDR3 end, and the germline J gene fills in the rest. This chain connects TRBV5-1 to TRBJ2-5; no reliable D call. V was shortened by 2 bases and J by 4 bases, with 6 bases between the two germline ends. Germline lookup yields CDR1 SGHRS and CDR2 YFSETQ. There are 12 residues in the CDR3. The covered CDR3 bases are TGCGCCAGCAGCTTTTCGGGAGAGACC. Its translation: CASSFSGET. The full CDR3 sequence reads CASSFSGETQYF.